The 16 T cell receptor beta chains given below trace back to one sample, sequenced in a study of blood T cell repertoires in COVID-19 (dated by TCRdb to 2019 to 2021). Libraries were prepared through the immunoSEQ multiplex PCR assay. TCRdb obtained this table from immuneACCESS and retained in-frame rearrangements with V and J assigned. These tables miss some clones; where compared with another copy, unresolved V genes account for less than half of the shortfall, and the remainder is unexplained. The sample table lists under 250,000 clones, under 90% of them with a count of one. The leading ten clones occupy around 2.3% of the sample. The sample consisted of peripheral blood. These receptors came from a woman between 40 and 55 years old with active or convalescent COVID-19.

The chain couples TRBV7-3 to TRBJ2-6; a weak D match, TRBD1 (6 bases). Germline CDR1 is SGHTA and CDR2 is FQGTGA. The V and J ends lost 1 base and 2 bases respectively, with 9 bases between them. The CDR3 covers 16 residues. The CDR3 bases are TGTGCCAGCAGCTTAAAGGCAGGGGCTGGGGCCAACGTCCTGACTTTC. Amino acid sequence: CASSLKAGAGANVLTF.

This clone has only one observation. The rearrangement joins TRBV11-3 to TRBJ1-4; TRBD1 aligns across 9 bases. The CDR3 is 14 residues long. The V gene end was trimmed by 5 bases and the J gene end by 8 bases; junction bases not matched to a gene: 6. Germline-derived CDR1 and CDR2 are SGHNT and YENEEA. CDR3 DNA sequence: TGTGCCAGCAGCACGGGACAGGGCGGGGAAAAACTGTTTTTT. The encoded protein is CASSTGQGGEKLFF.

This clone has a count of ten or more. This chain uses TRBV28 with TRBJ1-5; D is undetermined. Germline values: CDR1 MDHEN, CDR2 SYDVKM. V lost 2 bases, J lost 3 bases, and 26 bases lay in between. This CDR3 is 20 amino acids long. The DNA for the CDR3 is TGTGCCAGCAGTTTAGTGCTCCGGCCAGGAGGGTCGTTATACAATCAGCCCCAGCATTTT. This gives the protein CASSLVLRPGGSLYNQPQHF.

The CDR3 sequence: CASSLVHRAYEQYF. The CDR3, as DNA: TGTGCCAGCAGCTTGGTTCACAGAGCCTACGAGCAGTACTTC. The chain employs TRBV5-8 and TRBJ2-7; D gene unclear. V gave up 0 bases and J gave up 2 bases, with 9 bases separating them. The CDR3 contains 14 residues. Germline V gene sequence: CDR1 SGHTS, CDR2 YDEGEE.

The chain joins TRBV19 to TRBJ1-1; 8 bases match TRBD1. V was clipped by 6 bases and J by 4 bases; unmatched bases: 10. This CDR3 has 15 residues. The germline gives CDR1 LNHDA, CDR2 SQIVND (reference sequence). CDR3 loop: CASRPGQGFGTEAFF. The CDR3 nucleotides read TGTGCCAGTAGACCCGGACAGGGCTTCGGCACTGAAGCTTTCTTT. Variable domain in full (rest from reference TRBV19 and TRBJ1-1): DGGITQSPKYLFRKEGQNVTLSCEQNLNHDAMYWYRQDPGQGLRLIYYSQIVNDFQKGDIAEGYSVSREKKESFPLTVTSAQKNPTAFYLCASRPGQGFGTEAFFGQGTRLTVV.

This clone was picked up one time. V gene TRBV24-1 combines with J gene TRBJ2-5, with 9 positions matching TRBD2. The CDR3 is made up of 17 amino acids. Trimming took 4 bases from V and 4 from J; bases not matched to a gene: 12. The germline V gene encodes CDR1 KGHDR and CDR2 SFDVKD. CDR3 in amino acids: CATSEFATSGWGETQYF. The CDR3 nucleotides are TGTGCCACCAGTGAATTCGCAACTAGCGGGTGGGGAGAGACCCAGTACTTC.

The V and J genes are TRBV3-1 (or the pseudogene TRBV3-2) and TRBJ2-6; no reliable D call. V was pared by 5 bases and J by 2 bases, with 7 bases between. The CDR3 has 14 residues. The germline V gene encodes CDR1 LGHDT and CDR2 YNNKEL (reference sequence). In DNA, the CDR3 is TGTGCCAGCAGCGATACGGCTGGGGCCAACGTCCTGACTTTC. Protein sequence: CASSDTAGANVLTF.

The table lists this clone with a count of one. This chain connects TRBV5-8 to TRBJ1-3, with unresolved D. The CDR3 is 17 amino acids. The germline V gene has CDR1 SGHTS and CDR2 YDEGEE. V was pared by 3 bases and J by 9 bases, with 25 bases between. The CDR3 nucleotides read TGTGCCAGCAGCTCCGGTTTGTGGTTAGGCGGTTTTGGCACCATATATTTT. Translating gives CASSSGLWLGGFGTIYF.

The rearrangement joins TRBV24-1 to TRBJ2-1; perhaps TRBD2 as D (5 bases). CDR3 size: 16 residues. Trimming took off 0 bases at V and 6 bases at J, with 14 bases between the two ends. The germline V gene has CDR1 KGHDR and CDR2 SFDVKD. CDR3 region: CATSDLRGGETNEQFF. The CDR3 DNA is TGTGCCACCAGTGATTTGCGGGGTGGGGAGACCAATGAGCAGTTCTTC.

The chain links TRBV7-2 to TRBJ1-2; 10 bases are shared with TRBD1. V trimming: 5 bases; J trimming: 4 bases; junction bases outside the gene matches: 10. Per germline, CDR1 SGHTA and CDR2 FQGNSA. This CDR3 is built from 16 residues. The CDR3 bases are TGTGCCAGCAGCACAACCGGGACAGGGGTCCCCTATGGCTACACCTTC. It translates to CASSTTGTGVPYGYTF.

The rearrangement uses TRBV6-1 and TRBJ1-4; no definite D call. The CDR3 loop spans 14 amino acids. V was cut by 3 bases and J by 4 bases, with 9 bases left in between. Germline-derived CDR1 and CDR2 are MNHNS and SASEGT. CDR3 bases: TGTGCCAGCAGTGATTCTTCGGTTAATGAAAAACTGTTTTTT. It yields the protein CASSDSSVNEKLFF.

The chain links TRBV29-1 to TRBJ1-1; D is ambiguous. This CDR3 spans 11 amino acids. Between the trimmed V and J ends, which lost 5 bases and 1 base, there was a span of 5 bases. Germline CDR1 and CDR2: SQVTM and ANQGSEA. The CDR3 sequence: CSVFWNTEAFF. Written as DNA, the CDR3 is TGCAGCGTTTTCTGGAACACTGAAGCTTTCTTT. Combining the CDR3 with reference TRBV29-1 and TRBJ1-1 gives the whole variable domain SAVISQKPSRDICQRGTSLTIQCQVDSQVTMMFWYRQQPGQSLTLIATANQGSEATYESGFVIDKFPISRPNLTFSTLTVSNMSPEDSSIYLCSVFWNTEAFFGQGTRLTVV.

CDR3 nucleotides: TGTGCCAGTAGCCCCTGGGGAGGGGGAACGGACGGGGAGCTGTTTTTT. This translates into CASSPWGGGTDGELFF. V usage is TRBV19 and J usage is TRBJ2-2; D might be TRBD2 (7 bases). This CDR3 region has 16 residues. Deletions cut 6 bases from V and 7 bases from J, with 21 bases between. Germline V lookup: CDR1 LNHDA, CDR2 SQIVND (reference sequence). The full variable domain, with the rest looked up from reference TRBV19 and TRBJ2-2, is DGGITQSPKYLFRKEGQNVTLSCEQNLNHDAMYWYRQDPGQGLRLIYYSQIVNDFQKGDIAEGYSVSREKKESFPLTVTSAQKNPTAFYLCASSPWGGGTDGELFFGEGSRLTVL.

The rearrangement uses TRBV9 and TRBJ2-5, with TRBD2 matching over 9 bases. Germline V lookup: CDR1 SGDLS, CDR2 YYNGEE. The CDR3 runs to 15 residues. V shed 3 bases, J shed 5 bases, and the junction held 8 bases outside the gene matches. CDR3 amino acids: CASSGELAGRETQYF. Here the CDR3 DNA reads TGTGCCAGCAGCGGGGAGCTAGCGGGACGGGAGACCCAGTACTTC.

The V call is TRBV3-1 (or the pseudogene TRBV3-2), the J call TRBJ1-2, with TRBD1 identical over 7 bases. V shed 4 bases and J 2 bases; nucleotides not matched to a gene: 1. Germline V gene data show CDR1 as LGHDT and CDR2 as YNNKEL (reference sequence). CDR3 length: 13 residues. The CDR3 region has the DNA TGTGCCAGCAGCCTACAGGGGAACTATGGCTACACCTTC. Encoded protein: CASSLQGNYGYTF.

CDR3: CASSPYLGTGAGRQETQYF. The CDR3 bases are TGTGCCAGCAGCCCCTACCTCGGGACAGGGGCCGGCCGACAAGAGACCCAGTACTTC. The chain has TRBV3-1 (or the pseudogene TRBV3-2) and TRBJ2-5; 10 bases fit TRBD1. The CDR3 spans 19 residues. The germline V gene has CDR1 LGHDT and CDR2 YNNKEL (reference sequence). V lost 4 bases and J lost 2; bases outside the gene matches: 16.